Included here is one T cell receptor beta chain sequence, with context. Specified treatment: roughly 19 received Ad26.COV2.S at low or high dose, single or two shots; several received placebo; per-sample allocation not given. Vaccine and placebo recipients were sampled on day 63 after the first injection. The data stem from a study of Ad26.COV2.S vaccination and SARS-CoV-2 variants. The method was immunoSEQ multiplex PCR; TCRdb's version includes in-frame clones alone and lacks a portion of them. The sample contains about 350,000 clones, approximately 90% of which appear only once. The junction had 14 bases not matched to a gene; V was cut back by 5 bases and J by 7 bases. This CDR3 has 15 residues. Germline assignment: CDR1 MNHEY and CDR2 SMNVEV (reference sequence).

The chain combines TRBV27 with TRBJ2-7; 7 nucleotides match TRBD1. This sequence was found in a person aged 18-60 years who received the Ad26.COV2.S COVID-19 vaccine or a placebo. Sequences were derived from peripheral blood, sampled in a trial of Ad26.COV2.S vaccine versus placebo. CDR3 DNA: TGTGCCAGCAGTAAAACAGGGGTGGGGTTTGGGGAGCAGTACTTC. Residues: CASSKTGVGFGEQYF.